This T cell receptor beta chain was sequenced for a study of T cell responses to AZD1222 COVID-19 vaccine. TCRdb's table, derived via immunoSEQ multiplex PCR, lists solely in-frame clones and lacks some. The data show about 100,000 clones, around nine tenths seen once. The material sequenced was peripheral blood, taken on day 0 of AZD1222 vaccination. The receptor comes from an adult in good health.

The CDR3 is CASSLDQGFSGNTIYF. Written as DNA, the CDR3 is TGTGCCAGCAGCTTAGATCAGGGCTTCTCTGGAAACACCATATATTTT. This chain connects TRBV7-8 to TRBJ1-3; D possibly corresponds to TRBD1 (5 bases). CDR3 length: 16 amino acids. With 1 base removed from V and 0 bases from J, the gap between germline ends came to 10 bases. Germline CDR1 SGHVS, CDR2 FQNEAQ. Filled out from reference TRBV7-8 and TRBJ1-3, the complete variable domain reads GAGVSQSPRYKVAKRGQDVALRCDPISGHVSLFWYQQALGQGPEFLTYFQNEAQLDKSGLPSDRFFAERPEGSVSTLKIQRTQQEDSAVYLCASSLDQGFSGNTIYFGEGSWLTVV.